This TCR beta chain comes out of a study of PD-1 blockade in classical Hodgkin lymphoma. Relapse after autologous stem cell transplantation occurred in every patient, and brentuximab vedotin exposure varied. The assay was immunoSEQ multiplex PCR, and TCRdb's table has in-frame clones only and misses some. The data hold 72,000 or so clones, with just over 90% observed a single time. The germline V and J ends were trimmed by 5 bases and 8 bases, with 9 bases remaining between them. The germline gives CDR1 SGHAT, CDR2 FQNNGV. The CDR3 is 11 residues long. Sample: peripheral blood mononuclear cells (PBMCs), taken at baseline. The genes are TRBV11-2 and TRBJ1-1; D is unclear. The receptor comes from a human donor with classical Hodgkin lymphoma. CDR3 in DNA: TGTGCCAGCAGCGAAGGGTGGGAAGCTTTCTTT. It yields the protein CASSEGWEAFF.